Listed below are T cell receptor beta chains from one sample, sequenced in a study of human T cells and chemical hapten exposure. Via MiXCR, TCRdb re-called the RACE reads, giving one row per CDR3 protein. The sample contains tens of thousands of distinct CDR3 sequences, roughly 13% of which appear only once. This specimen was whole blood, taken in connection with sensitization to the hapten diphenylcyclopropenone (DPC). Receptors originate from a woman in her forties or fifties with alopecia areata. Some clones in this sample may be carry-over from other donors' samples. Both conserved end residues are trimmed from each CDR3. Each record gives: CDR3 length, V gene, J gene, CDR3 protein.

length: 13
V: TRBV30
J: TRBJ2-7
CDR3: ARTLPGLAGGEQY

length: 10
V: TRBV5-1
J: TRBJ2-5
CDR3: ASSLDLETQY

length: 11
V: TRBV29-1
J: TRBJ2-3
CDR3: SARTGVTDTQY

length: 11
V: TRBV29-1
J: TRBJ2-2
CDR3: SALVGGTGELF

length: 13
V: TRBV20-1
J: TRBJ2-1
CDR3: SARDPWGSYNEQF

length: 15
V: TRBV11-2
J: TRBJ2-3
CDR3: ASSSPSWGEDTDTQY

length: 10
V: TRBV20-1
J: TRBJ2-4
CDR3: SARSGQDIQY

length: 11
V: TRBV12-3/TRBV12-4
J: TRBJ1-1
CDR3: ASSLMGAGEAF

length: 12
V: TRBV6-5
J: TRBJ2-7
CDR3: ASSPGQGRYEQY

length: 11
V: TRBV29-1
J: TRBJ2-1
CDR3: SVILAGVGEQF

length: 11
V: TRBV5-1
J: TRBJ2-7
CDR3: ASSLAGADEQY

length: 15
V: TRBV6-1
J: TRBJ1-6
CDR3: ASTQDSRDLRNSPLH

length: 13
V: TRBV5-1
J: TRBJ2-3
CDR3: ASSFERDPTDTQY

length: 11
V: TRBV11-2
J: TRBJ1-1
CDR3: ASKMQMNTEAF

length: 13
V: TRBV7-9
J: TRBJ2-3
CDR3: ASSFSGSISDTQY

length: 12
V: TRBV2
J: TRBJ2-5
CDR3: ASSEGRGLETQY

length: 17
V: TRBV2
J: TRBJ2-3
CDR3: ASSGAAPLAKTSTDTQY

length: 9
V: TRBV20-1
J: TRBJ2-1
CDR3: SAIREARQF

length: 10
V: TRBV2
J: TRBJ2-5
CDR3: ASMGEGKTQY

length: 11
V: TRBV3-1
J: TRBJ2-7
CDR3: ASSQAQGIEQY

length: 11
V: TRBV29-1
J: TRBJ2-7
CDR3: SVKTSFGYEQY

length: 12
V: TRBV12-3/TRBV12-4
J: TRBJ1-1
CDR3: ASSLTAANTEAF

length: 14
V: TRBV7-2
J: TRBJ2-2
CDR3: ASSTLAGVDTGELF